This TCR beta chain stems from a study of blood T cells in healthy people across ages. General study findings and limits: Versus aged donors, long-lived donors had higher diversity and more naive CD4+ cells.

CDR1 is SEHNR, CDR2 FQNEAQ, per germline (reference sequence). V was pared by 1 base and J by 11 bases, with 11 bases between. The CDR3 sequence is 13 residues long. Together with a sample-barcoded 5' primer, a J-beta primer mix was included in a second PCR lasting roughly 6 to 12 cycles. TCRdb re-called the 5' RACE reads with MiXCR, one entry per CDR3 protein. Here the sample spans approximately 780,000 distinct CDR3 sequences, roughly 26% being singletons. Turning to this clonotype: What it recognizes is unknown.

Isolation per sample recovered at least 7 million PBMCs. Total RNA, at least 5 micrograms per sample, was extracted from PBMCs. The same sample was also studied in work on T cells of mothers and their children. That paper notes: RNA extracted was entirely used for cDNA synthesis, 1.5 ug per 15 ul.

This TCR was sampled from a boy aged 10-17 years in good health. What was sequenced was blood. This chain uses TRBV7-9 with TRBJ1-4, with TRBD1 as a possible D gene (6 bases). CDR3 sequence reads: CASSLVGGGKLFF. The CDR3 nucleotides are TGTGCCAGCAGCTTAGTTGGAGGGGGGAAACTGTTTTTT.